This T cell receptor (beta chain) was obtained from a study of cytomegalovirus exposure and HLA in healthy donors. PCR was performed using 60 Vbeta and 13 Jbeta primers. Sequencing used immunoSEQ multiplex PCR; TCRdb keeps in-frame clones, though not all of them. The sample shows under 200,000 clones, over 60% of them seen only once. The TCR comes from a man in his forties in good health and CMV-seronegative. Sequenced: PBMCs.

Written as DNA, the CDR3 is TGTGCCAGCAGTGAAATCCTCTATGGCTACACCTTC. It is translated as CASSEILYGYTF. This sequence joins TRBV2 and TRBJ1-2; D is undetermined. The V end lost 2 bases, the J end lost 4 bases, and 5 bases lay between the germline ends. The germline gives CDR1 SNHLY, CDR2 FYNNEI. The CDR3 covers 12 residues.